Listed here is a single T cell receptor (beta chain). Its specificity is not known. Profiling relied on immunoSEQ multiplex PCR, and the TCRdb table lists in-frame clones only, not all of them. The repertoire includes some 110,000 clones, around 80% of them detected once, and about 5% sits in the top ten. This entry is derived from a study of T cell responses to AZD1222 COVID-19 vaccine. The CDR3 consists of 14 residues. V was pared by 3 bases and J by 1 base, with 3 bases of the junction left unmatched. Germline CDR1 reads SGHRS; CDR2 reads YFSETQ. Study-wide findings and caveats: The donor cohort was predominantly white British with a female majority, and clonal diversity may have been underestimated. Only a handful of people who got AZD1222 tested seropositive at baseline. The repertoires were collected only after the peak T cell response.

The input for sequencing was peripheral blood, taken on day 0 of AZD1222 vaccination. This sequence joins TRBV5-1 and TRBJ1-1; 7 bases agree with TRBD1. The sequence derives from an adult in good health. For the CDR3, the DNA is TGCGCCAGCAGCTGGGGACAGCCGAACACTGAAGCTTTCTTT. Residues: CASSWGQPNTEAFF.